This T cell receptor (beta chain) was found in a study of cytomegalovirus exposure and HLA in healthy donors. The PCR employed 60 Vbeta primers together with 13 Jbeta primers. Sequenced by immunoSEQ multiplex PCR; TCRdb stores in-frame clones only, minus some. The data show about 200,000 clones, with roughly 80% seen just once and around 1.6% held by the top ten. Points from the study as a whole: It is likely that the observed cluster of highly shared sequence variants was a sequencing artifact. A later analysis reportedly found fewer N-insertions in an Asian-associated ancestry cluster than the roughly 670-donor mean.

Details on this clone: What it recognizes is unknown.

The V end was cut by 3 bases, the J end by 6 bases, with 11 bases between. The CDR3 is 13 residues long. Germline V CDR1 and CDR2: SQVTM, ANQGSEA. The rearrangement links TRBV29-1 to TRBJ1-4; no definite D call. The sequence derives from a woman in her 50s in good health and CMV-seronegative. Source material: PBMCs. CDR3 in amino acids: CSVEAHQDEKLFF. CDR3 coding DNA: TGCAGCGTTGAGGCCCATCAGGATGAAAAACTGTTTTTT.